The present entry profiles one T cell receptor (beta chain) with its context. The repertoire was sequenced with immunoSEQ multiplex PCR; TCRdb's copy has only in-frame clones and lacks some. The table has tens of thousands of clones, 70% to 90% seen once. The CDR3 has 12 amino acids. Looked up from germline, CDR1 is LNHDA and CDR2 is SQIVND (reference sequence). This specimen belongs to a study of T cell responses to AZD1222 COVID-19 vaccine. The chain carries TRBV19 and TRBJ1-4, with 10 nucleotides matching TRBD1. The assigned J gene may be wrong: the sequence end matches TRBJ2-2 better. The origin of this receptor is an adult in good health. The starting material was peripheral blood, obtained on day 0 of AZD1222 vaccination. Here the CDR3 reads CATEGTGEELFF. CDR3 sequence (DNA): TGTGCCACCGAGGGGACAGGGGAGGAGCTGTTTTTT.